This T cell receptor beta chain was identified during a study of OX40 agonist ivuxolimab in advanced cancers. For the study at large: All patients had ivuxolimab intravenously every 2 weeks at 0.01 to 10 mg/kg. Mean age around 64 years, range about 23 to 80; 82.7% male. Study-wide points: Expanded clones were, on average, more numerous among CD8+ T cells than CD4+.

In its sample, this clone was seen a few times. The antigen is undetermined. The CDR3 totals 12 residues. Germline V gene lookup returns CDR1 ENHRY and CDR2 SYGVKD. Trimming took off 11 bases at V and 4 bases at J, with 14 bases between the two ends. TCRdb keeps only in-frame clones here, not all; method: immunoSEQ multiplex PCR. The sample has under 45,000 clones, more than 80% seen once. This chain uses TRBV10-3 with TRBJ2-5, with D maybe TRBD1 (6 bases). Sequencing used CD4+ or CD8+ T cells sorted from blood, obtained in a trial of the OX40 agonist ivuxolimab. The TCR originated in an adult with an advanced solid tumor such as melanoma, head and neck, liver or kidney cancer. The CDR3 is CAVQGNPETQYF. The CDR3 region has the DNA TGTGCCGTACAGGGAAACCCAGAGACCCAGTACTTC.